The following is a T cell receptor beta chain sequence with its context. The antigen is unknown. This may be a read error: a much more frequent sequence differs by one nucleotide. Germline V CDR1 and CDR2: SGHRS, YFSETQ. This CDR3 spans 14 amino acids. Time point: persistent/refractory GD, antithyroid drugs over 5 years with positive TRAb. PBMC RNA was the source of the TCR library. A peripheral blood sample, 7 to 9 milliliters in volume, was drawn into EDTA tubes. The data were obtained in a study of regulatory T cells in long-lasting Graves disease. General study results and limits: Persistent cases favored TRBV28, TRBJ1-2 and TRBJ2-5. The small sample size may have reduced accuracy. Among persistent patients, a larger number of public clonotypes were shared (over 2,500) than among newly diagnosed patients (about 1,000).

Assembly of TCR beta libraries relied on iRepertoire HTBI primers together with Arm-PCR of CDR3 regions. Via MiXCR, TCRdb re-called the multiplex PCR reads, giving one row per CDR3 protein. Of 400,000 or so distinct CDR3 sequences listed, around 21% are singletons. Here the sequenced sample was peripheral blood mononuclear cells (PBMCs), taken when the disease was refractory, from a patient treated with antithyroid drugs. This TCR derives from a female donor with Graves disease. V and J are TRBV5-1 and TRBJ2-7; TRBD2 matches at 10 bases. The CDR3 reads CTSSSAGGSYEQYF. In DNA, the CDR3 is TGCACCAGCAGCTCAGCGGGAGGGTCCTACGAGCAGTACTTC.